This T cell receptor beta chain was identified during a study of T-cell reconstitution after alpha-beta-depleted transplantation in children. Germline-derived CDR1 and CDR2 are LGHDT and YNNKEL (reference sequence). V was pared by 0 bases and J by 4 bases, with 2 bases of the junction left unmatched. The CDR3 extends over 15 amino acids. Findings and limits, study-wide: Where alpha-beta T cells came from about two months after transplant was reportedly several hundred expanded graft clones. The authors attributed T-cell counts and diversity one year after transplant mostly to newly produced T cells.

Regarding this clonotype: Its antigen is unidentified.

A library of TCRbeta sequences, prepared with unique molecular identifiers, was generated. TCRdb re-called the PCR reads through MiXCR, storing one row per CDR3 protein. The sample lists about 200,000 distinct CDR3 sequences; approximately 6.3% were seen once. This receptor was taken from a boy between 2 and 15 years old with acute lymphoblastic leukemia, due to receive a stem cell transplant. The chain combines TRBV3-1 with TRBJ2-7; 11 bases fit TRBD2. The material sequenced was PBMCs, taken before TCRalphabeta/CD19-depleted stem cell transplant. CDR3 sequence (DNA): TGTGCCAGCAGCCAAGATCCTAGCGGGAGGTACGAGCAGTACTTC. Protein product: CASSQDPSGRYEQYF.